These 30 T cell receptor beta chains came from one sample sequenced in a study of fetal regulatory T cell absence and autoimmunity. Assay: immunoSEQ multiplex PCR; the TCRdb copy retains only in-frame clones and omits some. The data contain 95,000 to 100,000 clones, roughly 78% of them seen just once; the ten biggest clones take up 1.5% to 2%. Sequenced material: pancreas tissue. Receptors were obtained from a male donor with IPEX syndrome.

The V call is TRBV12-2, the J call TRBJ1-1; TRBD1 was called by the table and not checked on the DNA. TRBV12-2 is recorded as a pseudogene. The CDR3 covers 12 residues. CDR3 residues: CASRLQNTEAFF. The CDR3 DNA reads TGTGCAAGTCGCTTACAGAACACTGAAGCTTTCTTT.

The chain combines TRBV5-1 with TRBJ2-5; D possibly uses TRBD1 or TRBD2 (6 bases each). CDR1 and CDR2 (germline): SGHRS, YFSETQ. V lost 7 bases, J lost 5 bases, and 18 bases lay in between. The CDR3 extends over 14 amino acids. CDR3 nucleotide sequence: TGCGCCAGCTTCCCTGTCGGGGGCGGGGAGACCCAGTACTTC. This translates into CASFPVGGGETQYF.

The CDR3: CASSPRGPYNEQFF. The CDR3 nucleotides are TGTGCCAGCAGCCCCCGGGGGCCCTACAATGAGCAGTTCTTC. The chain joins TRBV9 to TRBJ2-1; D possibly matches TRBD1 or TRBD2 (6 bases each). Trimming left V 4 bases short and J 2 bases short, with 10 bases between. CDR1 and CDR2 (germline): SGDLS, YYNGEE. The CDR3 covers 14 residues.

The chain carries TRBV27 and TRBJ1-5; D gene ambiguous. The CDR3 covers 14 residues. Between the trimmed V and J ends, which lost 2 bases and 0 bases, there was a span of 5 bases. The germline V gene has CDR1 MNHEY and CDR2 SMNVEV (reference sequence). This CDR3 is CASSLVLSNQPQHF. The CDR3 DNA is TGTGCCAGCAGTTTAGTTCTTAGCAATCAGCCCCAGCATTTT.

This clone appeared a few times. The chain has TRBV9 and TRBJ2-1; 9 bases line up with TRBD1. Germline V gene sequence: CDR1 SGDLS, CDR2 YYNGEE. The CDR3 is 16 residues long. V lost 1 base and J lost 1; bases outside the gene matches: 3. Written as DNA, the CDR3 is TGTGCCAGCAGCGTATTCGGGACAGGGTCCTACAATGAGCAGTTCTTC. Residues: CASSVFGTGSYNEQFF.

This clone was seen only a few times. This rearrangement joins TRBV10-1 to TRBJ1-2; D gene unclear. With 8 bases removed from V and 3 bases from J, the gap between germline ends came to 19 bases. The germline V gene encodes CDR1 WNHNN and CDR2 SYGVQD (reference sequence). There are 15 residues in the CDR3. The CDR3 here is CASSRTDSSYYGYTF. In nucleotides, the CDR3 is TGCGCCAGCTCCCGGACTGATTCTTCCTACTATGGCTACACCTTC.

This clone was observed a single time. V usage is TRBV6-6 and J usage is TRBJ2-7; 11 nucleotides match TRBD2. The CDR3 consists of 15 residues. The J segment lost 0 bases and the V segment lost 9 bases, leaving 7 bases of the junction unmatched. Germline assignment: CDR1 MNHNY and CDR2 SVGAGI (reference sequence). DNA for the CDR3: TGTGCCAGTTCAACTAGCGGGAGTCACTCCTACGAGCAGTACTTC. Amino acids: CASSTSGSHSYEQYF.

The chain joins TRBV11-2 to TRBJ2-6, with TRBD1 matching 9 bases. The germline gives CDR1 SGHAT, CDR2 FQNNGV. The V segment lost 6 bases and the J segment 0 bases; nucleotides outside the gene matches: 3. The CDR3 totals 16 residues. CDR3: CASRDRGFSGANVLTF. The DNA of the CDR3 is TGTGCCAGCAGGGACAGGGGATTCTCTGGGGCCAACGTCCTGACTTTC.

This clone was found a few times. The chain is built from TRBV10-1 and TRBJ2-5, with TRBD1 identical over 12 bases. V shed 3 bases and J 5 bases; nucleotides not matched to a gene: 4. The CDR3 has 15 residues. Germline-derived CDR1 and CDR2 are WNHNN and SYGVQD (reference sequence). The CDR3 spells CASSEGTGGAETQYF. For the CDR3, the DNA is TGCGCCAGCAGTGAAGGGACAGGGGGCGCGGAGACCCAGTACTTC.

This clone was seen just once. Here the CDR3 reads CASSNRRGGPRNTEAFF. The CDR3 DNA follows: TGTGCCAGCAGTAACAGGAGGGGGGGCCCACGGAACACTGAAGCTTTCTTT. This chain connects TRBV7-6 to TRBJ1-1; weak D call: TRBD1 (6 bases). The CDR3 runs 17 residues. Germline V CDR1 and CDR2: SGHVS, FNYEAQ. The V and J ends lost 6 bases and 1 base respectively, with 21 bases between them.

V and J are TRBV29-1 and TRBJ1-1; 9 bases line up with TRBD1. CDR1 is SQVTM and CDR2 is ANQGSEA in the germline V gene. The length of the CDR3 is 13 residues. With 8 bases clipped from V and 7 bases from J, the junction kept 11 bases outside the gene matches. This CDR3 reads CSLQGTGWGEAFF. The CDR3 region has the DNA TGCAGCCTTCAAGGGACAGGGTGGGGTGAAGCTTTCTTT.

V is TRBV6-6 and J is TRBJ2-7, with 8 bases matching TRBD2. Germline CDR1 and CDR2: MNHNY and SVGAGI (reference sequence). V trimming: 7 bases; J trimming: 2 bases; junction bases outside the gene matches: 10. The CDR3 extends over 15 amino acids. The CDR3 nucleotides are TGTGCCAGCACCCTCCAGCGGGGGAGTGCCTACGAGCAGTACTTC. Amino acid sequence: CASTLQRGSAYEQYF.

CDR3 protein: CASSLVGLGYYEQYF. DNA for the CDR3: TGTGCCAGCAGCCTCGTGGGACTAGGGTACTACGAGCAGTACTTC. The chain couples TRBV11-2 to TRBJ2-7; 8 bases line up with TRBD2. The length of the CDR3 is 15 residues. CDR1 and CDR2 from the germline V gene are SGHAT and FQNNGV. J was trimmed by 3 bases and V by 5 bases; bases with no gene match: 9.

The chain uses TRBV5-1 and TRBJ1-2; 7 bases are a match to TRBD1. Trimming took 2 bases from V and 4 from J; bases not matched to a gene: 5. Germline CDR1 is SGHRS and CDR2 is YFSETQ. The CDR3 consists of 14 residues. The CDR3 region is CASSFGAGGYGYTF. The CDR3 DNA sequence: TGCGCCAGCAGCTTTGGGGCAGGGGGCTATGGCTACACCTTC.

In the case of this clone: Different DNA sequences within this sample yield the same CDR3. The V and J genes are TRBV11-3 and TRBJ2-3; the match to TRBD2 covers 14 bases. The V gene's germline CDR1 is SGHNT and CDR2 YENEEA. V gave up 1 base and J gave up 4 bases; unmatched junction bases: 1. The CDR3 is 16 residues long. CDR3 region: CASSLGLAGGPDTQYF. The CDR3 region has the DNA TGTGCCAGCAGCTTAGGACTAGCGGGGGGGCCAGATACGCAGTATTTT. The full variable domain, in which reference TRBV11-3 and TRBJ2-3 provide the parts outside the CDR3, is EAGVVQSPRYKIIEKKQPVAFWCNPISGHNTLYWYLQNLGQGPELLIRYENEEAVDDSQLPKDRFSAERLKGVDSTLKIQPAELGDSAVYLCASSLGLAGGPDTQYFGPGTRLTVL.

This sequence joins TRBV6-1 and TRBJ1-5, with 7 bases identical to TRBD1. CDR1 and CDR2 (germline): MNHNS, SASEGT. The trim removed 10 bases at V and 5 bases at J, leaving 8 bases unmatched. The CDR3 contains 13 residues. The DNA of the CDR3 is TGTGCCATCGCGACAGGGCCCTATCAGCCCCAGCATTTT. It translates to CAIATGPYQPQHF.

The chain couples TRBV14 to TRBJ2-7; TRBD1 aligns across 10 bases. Germline CDR1 reads SGHDN; CDR2 reads FVKESK. This CDR3 has 15 amino acids. J gave up 0 bases and V 4 bases, and 3 bases lay outside the gene matches. The CDR3 sequence is CASSPDRGLSYEQYF. The DNA of the CDR3 is TGTGCCAGCAGCCCAGACAGGGGGCTCTCCTACGAGCAGTACTTC.

The chain combines TRBV4-1 with TRBJ1-2; a weak D match, TRBD1 (6 bases). CDR1 is MGHRA, CDR2 YSYEKL, per germline. With 1 base removed from V and 5 bases from J, the gap between germline ends came to 14 bases. This CDR3 region has 15 residues. CDR3 sequence reads: CASSQGSETGYGYTF. CDR3 nucleotide sequence: TGCGCCAGCAGCCAAGGTTCGGAGACAGGATATGGCTACACCTTC.

V and J are TRBV9 and TRBJ2-2; 10 bases fit TRBD2. The V and J ends lost 3 bases and 1 base, in that order; junction bases with no gene match: 0. The CDR3 has 15 amino acids. Germline CDR1 reads SGDLS; CDR2 reads YYNGEE. The CDR3 protein is CASSGLAGNTGELFF. The DNA of the CDR3 is TGTGCCAGCAGCGGACTAGCGGGGAACACCGGGGAGCTGTTTTTT.

V usage is TRBV6-1 and J usage is TRBJ2-5; tentatively, D is TRBD1 (6 bases). Germline V CDR1 and CDR2: MNHNS, SASEGT. This CDR3 has 13 residues. V was cut by 5 bases and J by 5 bases, with 12 bases left in between. CDR3 residues: CASSSDRMETQYF. CDR3 DNA sequence: TGTGCCAGCAGTTCAGACAGGATGGAGACCCAGTACTTC.

This clone was picked up a small number of times. J is TRBJ1-2 and V is TRBV5-6, with D uncertain. The CDR3 runs 13 residues. V was clipped by 0 bases and J by 8 bases, with 11 bases between them. CDR1 is SGHDT, CDR2 YYEEEE, per germline. CDR3: CASSLAGGRGYTF. The DNA for the CDR3 is TGTGCCAGCAGCTTGGCAGGAGGGAGAGGCTACACCTTC.

The chain couples TRBV11-3 to TRBJ2-1; D tentatively fits TRBD1 or TRBD2 (5 bases each). The CDR3 sequence is 14 residues long. Deletions cut 4 bases from V and 10 bases from J, with 17 bases between. The germline CDR1 and CDR2 sequences are SGHNT and YENEEA. This chain's CDR3 is CASSSGQQWDEQFF. CDR3 sequence (DNA): TGTGCCAGCAGCTCGGGCCAGCAATGGGACGAGCAGTTCTTC.

CDR3 amino acids: CASSELYYEQYF. The CDR3 DNA reads as TGTGCCAGCAGTGAACTTTATTACGAGCAGTACTTC. The chain has TRBV6-1 and TRBJ2-7; D remains unclear. Germline V gives CDR1 MNHNS, CDR2 SASEGT. The CDR3 extends over 12 amino acids. The V end lost 2 bases, the J end lost 4 bases, and 6 bases lay between the germline ends.

The chain links TRBV9 to TRBJ1-2; 9 bases map to TRBD1. The CDR3 has 15 amino acids. The V and J ends lost 0 bases and 2 bases, in that order; junction bases with no gene match: 2. Germline CDR1 SGDLS, CDR2 YYNGEE. The CDR3 is CASSVAGQGNYGYTF. Written as DNA, the CDR3 is TGTGCCAGCAGCGTAGCGGGACAGGGAAACTATGGCTACACCTTC.

The V and J genes are TRBV7-6 and TRBJ2-7, with a possible D match to TRBD1 (5 bases). CDR3 size: 16 residues. V lost 4 bases to trimming and J lost 5 bases, with 21 bases between them. Looked up from germline, CDR1 is SGHVS and CDR2 is FNYEAQ. CDR3 sequence: CASSSIKQGEVDEQYF. The CDR3 bases are TGTGCCAGCAGCTCCATCAAGCAGGGTGAAGTTGACGAGCAGTACTTC.

V gene TRBV18 combines with J gene TRBJ1-1; TRBD1 aligns across 7 bases. The CDR3 totals 15 residues. Trimming took 3 bases from V and 4 from J; bases not matched to a gene: 8. The germline gives CDR1 KGHSH, CDR2 LQKENI. CDR3 loop: CASSPLPTGSTEAFF. CDR3 DNA sequence: TGTGCCAGCTCACCGCTACCGACAGGGTCCACTGAAGCTTTCTTT.

This chain uses TRBV6-5 with TRBJ2-7; 7 nucleotides align to TRBD1. V lost 5 bases, J lost 5 bases, and 3 bases stayed unmatched. CDR1 is MNHEY, CDR2 SVGAGI, per germline. The CDR3 covers 12 residues. The CDR3 loop reads CASSRTGDEQYF. The CDR3, as DNA: TGTGCCAGCAGTAGGACAGGCGACGAGCAGTACTTC.

CDR3 sequence: CASTTRDSRQLFF. CDR3 in DNA: TGTGCCAGCACCACCCGGGATAGTCGGCAACTGTTTTTT. The chain couples TRBV2 to TRBJ1-4, with unresolved D. With 7 bases removed from V and 12 bases from J, the gap between germline ends came to 18 bases. Per the germline V gene, CDR1 is SNHLY and CDR2 is FYNNEI. The CDR3 has 13 residues.

The V gene is TRBV30, the J gene TRBJ1-3; D might be TRBD1 (5 bases). Germline V gene data show CDR1 as GTSNPN and CDR2 as SVGIG (reference sequence). The CDR3 sequence is 14 residues long. The V gene lost 0 bases and the J gene lost 2 bases, with 8 bases spanning the gap. The CDR3 here is CAWSVTVTGNTIYF. In DNA form, the CDR3 reads TGTGCCTGGAGTGTGACAGTTACTGGAAACACCATATATTTT.

This chain joins TRBV6-1 and TRBJ2-5; 10 bases line up with TRBD1. The CDR3 contains 13 residues. The trim removed 4 bases at V and 4 bases at J, leaving 0 bases unmatched. The germline V gene encodes CDR1 MNHNS and CDR2 SASEGT. The CDR3 DNA follows: TGTGCCAGCAGTGGACAGGGGGCAGAGACCCAGTACTTC. This gives the protein CASSGQGAETQYF.